The 21 T cell receptor beta chains presented below share a single source sample, sequenced in a study of blood T cells in healthy people across ages. A sample-barcoded 5' primer and a J-beta primer mix were used in a second PCR of roughly 7 to 11 cycles. MiXCR, applied by TCRdb to the 5' RACE reads, yields one record per CDR3 protein. This sample has just over 1 million distinct CDR3 sequences; under 55% occur once, and the top ten carry around 18%. Sequenced input: blood. The receptor source for this set is a woman aged 55-69 years in good health.

The table lists this clonotype with many counts. This sequence joins TRBV25-1 and TRBJ2-3; 12 bases fit TRBD2. The germline V gene encodes CDR1 MGHDK and CDR2 SYGVNS. The CDR3 is 17 amino acids. The V gene end was trimmed by 3 bases and the J gene end by 2 bases; junction bases not matched to a gene: 6. The DNA for the CDR3 is TGTGCCAGCAGTGACCCGACTAGCGGGGGTTTCACAGATACGCAGTATTTT. The encoded protein is CASSDPTSGGFTDTQYF.

The V and J genes are TRBV9 and TRBJ2-3; possible D gene TRBD2, 6 bases. Trimming pared 2 bases from V and 5 bases from J, leaving 12 bases between. The germline V gene has CDR1 SGDLS and CDR2 YYNGEE. The CDR3 extends over 14 amino acids. CDR3 loop: CASSVVPGGDTQYF. CDR3 DNA: TGTGCCAGCAGCGTCGTCCCCGGGGGAGATACGCAGTATTTT.

The V call is TRBV20-1, the J call TRBJ2-5; 8 nucleotides align to TRBD2. The tail of the sequence fits TRBJ2-7 better, so the J call may be wrong. The germline V gene encodes CDR1 DFQATT and CDR2 SNEGSKA (reference sequence). The CDR3 covers 14 residues. Here the CDR3 DNA reads TGCAGTGCCATCAGCGGGAGTATCCCCTACGAGCAGTACTTC. Translation gives CSAISGSIPYEQYF.

This clonotype occurred a few times. This sequence joins TRBV6-5 and TRBJ1-1, with TRBD1 as a possible D gene (6 bases). The germline gives CDR1 MNHEY, CDR2 SVGAGI. The CDR3 spans 12 residues. V lost 10 bases to trimming and J lost 1 base, with 10 bases between them. The CDR3 DNA is TGTGCCACCGTACAGGGGAACACTGAAGCTTTCTTT. Encoded protein: CATVQGNTEAFF.

This clonotype has a single count. The chain combines TRBV9 with TRBJ1-2, with D possibly matching TRBD1 (6 bases). V was clipped by 3 bases and J by 6 bases, with 18 bases between them. Germline V gene data show CDR1 as SGDLS and CDR2 as YYNGEE. The CDR3 loop spans 15 amino acids. This CDR3 is CASSGTGTLVDGYTF. CDR3 sequence (DNA): TGTGCCAGCAGCGGGACCGGGACACTAGTTGATGGCTACACCTTC.

This clonotype was picked up a small number of times. The rearrangement joins TRBV12-3 or TRBV12-4 to TRBJ1-2; 7 bases are a match to TRBD1. Trimming removed 5 bases from V and 1 base from J; junction bases left unmatched: 7. This CDR3 region has 15 residues. CDR3 protein: CASSPGQAFNYGYTF. The DNA of the CDR3 is TGTGCCAGCAGTCCCGGACAGGCATTTAACTATGGCTACACCTTC.

This chain uses TRBV20-1 with TRBJ2-5; D perhaps matches TRBD2 (5 bases). CDR3 length equals 13 residues. V lost 5 bases, J lost 4 bases, and 14 bases lay in between. Looked up from germline, CDR1 is DFQATT and CDR2 is SNEGSKA (reference sequence). The CDR3 DNA reads TGCAGTGCTCCCCGGGAAGGGCGAGAGACCCAGTACTTC. Protein product: CSAPREGRETQYF.

This clonotype was observed a single time. The rearrangement links TRBV14 to TRBJ2-3, with 8 nucleotides matching TRBD1. Germline V gene sequence: CDR1 SGHDN, CDR2 FVKESK. The CDR3 sequence is 16 residues long. V was clipped by 0 bases and J by 3 bases; unmatched bases: 5. The chain's CDR3 is CASSQDVRGRTDTQYF. The CDR3 coding sequence is TGTGCCAGCAGCCAAGATGTCAGGGGGCGAACAGATACGCAGTATTTT.

The rearrangement uses TRBV29-1 and TRBJ2-1; 7 bases are a match to TRBD2. CDR1 is SQVTM and CDR2 is ANQGSEA in the germline V gene. V gave up 7 bases and J gave up 5 bases; unmatched junction bases: 11. The length of the CDR3 is 14 residues. CDR3 coding DNA: TGCAGCGGGGGGGGGATCGTCCCCAACAATGAGCAGTTCTTC. Residues: CSGGGIVPNNEQFF.

The rearrangement joins TRBV27 to TRBJ2-1; 7 bases are a match to TRBD1. The CDR3 length is 14 residues. Trimming removed 1 base from V and 7 bases from J; junction bases left unmatched: 4. Germline CDR1 is MNHEY and CDR2 is SMNVEV (reference sequence). The CDR3 DNA reads as TGTGCCAGCAGTTTATGGACAGGAGCGAATGAGCAGTTCTTC. It translates to CASSLWTGANEQFF.

A word on this clonotype: The junction differs from germline at one of its ends, possibly a read error. The gene calls are TRBV6-5 and TRBJ2-7, with D uncertain. Germline CDR1 and CDR2: MNHEY and SVGAGI. This CDR3 comprises 14 residues. The CDR3 here is CAGSYSLGSYEQYF. The CDR3, as DNA: TGTGCCGGCAGTTACTCCCTAGGCTCCTACGAGCAGTACTTC.

The V call is TRBV7-8, the J call TRBJ1-5; 7 bases agree with TRBD1. Trimming cost V 3 bases and J 0 bases; bases outside gene matches: 5. Per the germline V gene, CDR1 is SGHVS and CDR2 is FQNEAQ. The CDR3 runs to 16 residues. The CDR3 is CASSLDDRDSNQPQHF. The CDR3 nucleotides are TGTGCCAGCAGCTTGGATGACAGGGATAGCAATCAGCCCCAGCATTTT.

This clonotype came up many times. The chain carries TRBV5-1 and TRBJ2-5; the match to TRBD2 covers 9 bases. The CDR3 is made up of 14 amino acids. CDR1 SGHRS and CDR2 YFSETQ come from the germline V gene. J was trimmed by 1 base and V by 4 bases; bases with no gene match: 2. The CDR3 region is CASSSGRPQETQYF. CDR3 sequence (DNA): TGCGCCAGCAGCAGCGGGAGGCCCCAAGAGACCCAGTACTTC. The whole variable domain, remainder taken from reference TRBV5-1 and TRBJ2-5, is KAGVTQTPRYLIKTRGQQVTLSCSPISGHRSVSWYQQTPGQGLQFLFEYFSETQRNKGNFPGRFSGRQFSNSRSEMNVSTLELGDSALYLCASSSGRPQETQYFGPGTRLLVL.

The V call is TRBV7-2, the J call TRBJ1-1; TRBD1 aligns across 7 bases. This CDR3 is 12 amino acids long. Germline lookup yields CDR1 SGHTA and CDR2 FQGNSA. J gave up 10 bases and V 3 bases, and 5 bases lay outside the gene matches. The CDR3 loop is CASSFQGGGAFF. CDR3 nucleotide sequence: TGTGCCAGCAGCTTCCAGGGGGGGGGAGCTTTCTTT.

V and J are TRBV19 and TRBJ1-4; no definite D call. Looked up from germline, CDR1 is LNHDA and CDR2 is SQIVND (reference sequence). Trimming cost V 10 bases and J 8 bases, with 14 bases left between them. The CDR3 totals 12 residues. CDR3: CATTGLGEKLFF. The CDR3 region has the DNA TGTGCCACTACGGGCCTGGGGGAAAAACTGTTTTTT.

This sequence joins TRBV27 and TRBJ2-3; D tentatively fits TRBD1 or TRBD2 (5 bases each). This CDR3 has 13 residues. Germline loops: CDR1 MNHEY, CDR2 SMNVEV (reference sequence). Trimming took 7 bases from V and 2 from J, leaving 10 bases between them. CDR3 coding DNA: TGTGCCAGCATTGGGGGAAACACAGATACGCAGTATTTT. Amino acids: CASIGGNTDTQYF.

In this sample, this clonotype turned up a few times. The genes are TRBV24-1 and TRBJ2-5, with D unresolved. CDR3 size: 12 residues. The V end lost 1 base, the J end lost 7 bases, and 6 bases lay between the germline ends. Germline V gene data show CDR1 as KGHDR and CDR2 as SFDVKD. CDR3 DNA sequence: TGTGCCACCAGTGATTTAAAGGGGACCCAGTACTTC. Protein product: CATSDLKGTQYF.

The CDR3 loop is CSAPDTLETQYF. CDR3 DNA sequence: TGCAGTGCCCCAGACACGTTAGAGACCCAGTACTTC. V and J are TRBV20-1 and TRBJ2-5; D not resolved. Germline lookup yields CDR1 DFQATT and CDR2 SNEGSKA (reference sequence). Deletions cut 6 bases from V and 4 bases from J, with 12 bases between. This CDR3 spans 12 amino acids.

This chain uses TRBV10-2 with TRBJ2-1; D might be TRBD1 or TRBD2, each matching 6 bases. CDR3 size: 15 residues. The germline V and J ends were trimmed by 0 bases and 5 bases, with 11 bases remaining between them. Per germline, CDR1 WSHSY and CDR2 SAAADI. The CDR3 coding sequence is TGCGCCAGCAGTGAGTCGTGGAGGGGGAACAATGAGCAGTTCTTC. Translated: CASSESWRGNNEQFF.

V usage is TRBV5-1 and J usage is TRBJ2-1; the D call may be TRBD1 or TRBD2 (5 bases each). The CDR3 runs 16 residues. Germline CDR1 reads SGHRS; CDR2 reads YFSETQ. Trimming removed 3 bases from V and 0 bases from J, with 13 bases in between. This chain's CDR3 is CASSWAAGSSYNEQFF. CDR3 nucleotide sequence: TGCGCCAGCAGCTGGGCGGCAGGGAGCTCCTACAATGAGCAGTTCTTC.

This clonotype has just a few counts. V usage is TRBV11-2 and J usage is TRBJ2-7; D is unresolved. Near its end, the DNA agrees better with TRBJ2-4, so the J call may be wrong. From germline, CDR1 is SGHAT and CDR2 FQNNGV. CDR3 length: 17 amino acids. The CDR3 protein is CASSPSVAAIAKNIQYF. CDR3 bases: TGTGCCAGCAGCCCATCGGTCGCGGCTATTGCCAAAAACATTCAGTACTTC.